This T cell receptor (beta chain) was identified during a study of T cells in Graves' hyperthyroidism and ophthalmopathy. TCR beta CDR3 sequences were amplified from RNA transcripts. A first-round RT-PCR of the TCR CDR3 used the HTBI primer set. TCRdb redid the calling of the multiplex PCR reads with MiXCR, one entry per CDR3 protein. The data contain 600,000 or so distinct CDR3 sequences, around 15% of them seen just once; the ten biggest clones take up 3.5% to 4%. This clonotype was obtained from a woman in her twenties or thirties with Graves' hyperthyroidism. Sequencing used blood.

CDR3 protein: CASSAREGDTEAFF. For the CDR3, the DNA is TGTGCCAGCAGCGCGAGGGAGGGGGACACTGAAGCTTTCTTT. The V and J genes are TRBV28 and TRBJ1-1, with a weak D call TRBD1 (6 bases). Germline V gene data show CDR1 as MDHEN and CDR2 as SYDVKM. CDR3 length: 14 residues. V was shortened by 6 bases and J by 3 bases, with 14 bases between the two germline ends. The full variable domain, in which reference TRBV28 and TRBJ1-1 provide the parts outside the CDR3, is DVKVTQSSRYLVKRTGEKVFLECVQDMDHENMFWYRQDPGLGLRLIYFSYDVKMKEKGDIPEGYSVSREKKERFSLILESASTNQTSMYLCASSAREGDTEAFFGQGTRLTVV.